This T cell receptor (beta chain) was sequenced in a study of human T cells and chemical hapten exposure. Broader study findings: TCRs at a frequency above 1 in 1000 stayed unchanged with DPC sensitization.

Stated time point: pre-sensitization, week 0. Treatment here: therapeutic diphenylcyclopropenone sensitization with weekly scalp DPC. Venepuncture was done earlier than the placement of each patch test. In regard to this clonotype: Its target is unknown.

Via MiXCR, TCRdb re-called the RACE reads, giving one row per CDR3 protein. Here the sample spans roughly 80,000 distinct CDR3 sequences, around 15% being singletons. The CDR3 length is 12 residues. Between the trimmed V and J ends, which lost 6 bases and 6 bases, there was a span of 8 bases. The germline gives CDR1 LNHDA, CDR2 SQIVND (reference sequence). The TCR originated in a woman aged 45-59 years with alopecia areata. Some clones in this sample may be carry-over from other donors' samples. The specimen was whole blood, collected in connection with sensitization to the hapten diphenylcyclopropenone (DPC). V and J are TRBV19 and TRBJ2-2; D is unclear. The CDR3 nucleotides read TGTGCCAGTAGCCCGTTCCCCGGGGAGCTGTTTTTT. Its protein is CASSPFPGELFF.